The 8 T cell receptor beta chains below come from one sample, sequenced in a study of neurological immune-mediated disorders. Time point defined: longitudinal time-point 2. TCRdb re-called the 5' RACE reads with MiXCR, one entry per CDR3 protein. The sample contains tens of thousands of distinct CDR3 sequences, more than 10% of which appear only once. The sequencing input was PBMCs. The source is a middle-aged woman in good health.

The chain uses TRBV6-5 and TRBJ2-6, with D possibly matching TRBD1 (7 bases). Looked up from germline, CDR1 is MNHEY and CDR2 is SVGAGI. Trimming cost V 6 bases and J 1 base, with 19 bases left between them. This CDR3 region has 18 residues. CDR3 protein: CASSTGDWRISGANVLTF. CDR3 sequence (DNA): TGTGCCAGCAGCACAGGGGACTGGCGAATTTCTGGGGCCAACGTCCTGACTTTC.

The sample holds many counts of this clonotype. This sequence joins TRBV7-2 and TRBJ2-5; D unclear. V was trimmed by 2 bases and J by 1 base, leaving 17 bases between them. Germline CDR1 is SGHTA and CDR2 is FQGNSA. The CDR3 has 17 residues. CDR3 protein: CASSLKLASFGQETQYF. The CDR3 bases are TGTGCCAGCAGCTTAAAACTGGCTAGTTTCGGCCAAGAGACCCAGTACTTC.

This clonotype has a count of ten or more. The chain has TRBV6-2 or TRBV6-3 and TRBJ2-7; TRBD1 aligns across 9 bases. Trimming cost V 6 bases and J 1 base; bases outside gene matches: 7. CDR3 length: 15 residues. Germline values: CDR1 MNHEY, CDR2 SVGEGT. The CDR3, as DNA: TGTGCCAGCAGCGATATCGGACAGGGGTCCTACGAGCAGTACTTC. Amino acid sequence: CASSDIGQGSYEQYF.

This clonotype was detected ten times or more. CDR3 residues: CASSGPVGASGSDTQYF. In DNA form, the CDR3 reads TGCGCCAGCAGCGGACCGGTCGGGGCTAGCGGGTCGGATACGCAGTATTTT. This rearrangement joins TRBV4-1 to TRBJ2-3; 8 positions match TRBD2. With V trimmed by 5 bases and J by 6 bases, 16 bases remained unmatched. Per germline, CDR1 MGHRA and CDR2 YSYEKL. The CDR3 is made up of 17 amino acids.

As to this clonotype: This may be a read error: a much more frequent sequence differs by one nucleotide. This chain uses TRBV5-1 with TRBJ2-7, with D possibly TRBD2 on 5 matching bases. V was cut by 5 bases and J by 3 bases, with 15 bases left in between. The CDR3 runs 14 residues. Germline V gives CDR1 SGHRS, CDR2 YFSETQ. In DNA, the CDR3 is TGCGCCAGCAGAGTACTTGGAGGCGGCTACGAGCAGTACTTC. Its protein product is CASRVLGGGYEQYF. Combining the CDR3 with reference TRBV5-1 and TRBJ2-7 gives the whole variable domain KAGVTQTPRYLIKTRGQQVTLSCSPISGHRSVSWYQQTPGQGLQFLFEYFSETQRNKGNFPGRFSGRQFSNSRSEMNVSTLELGDSALYLCASRVLGGGYEQYFGPGTRLTVT.

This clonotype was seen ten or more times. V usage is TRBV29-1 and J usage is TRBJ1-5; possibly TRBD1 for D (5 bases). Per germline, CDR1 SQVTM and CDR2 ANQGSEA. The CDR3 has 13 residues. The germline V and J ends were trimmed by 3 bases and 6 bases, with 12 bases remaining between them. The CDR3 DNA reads TGCAGCGTTGAGTGGGGCGTCGGTCAGCCCCAGCATTTT. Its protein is CSVEWGVGQPQHF.

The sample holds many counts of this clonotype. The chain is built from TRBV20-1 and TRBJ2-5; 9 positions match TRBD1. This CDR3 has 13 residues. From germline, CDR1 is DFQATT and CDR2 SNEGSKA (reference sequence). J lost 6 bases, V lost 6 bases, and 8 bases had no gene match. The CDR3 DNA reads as TGCAGTGCACAAACAGGGGGCAAGCAGACCCAGTACTTC. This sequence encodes CSAQTGGKQTQYF.

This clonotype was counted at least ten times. This CDR3 reads CASSLRGDREQYF. The CDR3 nucleotides are TGTGCCAGCAGTCTGAGGGGGGACAGGGAGCAGTACTTC. This chain uses TRBV7-2 with TRBJ2-7; TRBD1 agrees at 8 bases. Germline V lookup: CDR1 SGHTA, CDR2 FQGNSA. The CDR3 length is 13 residues. The V segment lost 6 bases and the J segment 7 bases; nucleotides outside the gene matches: 8.